A selection of T cell receptor beta chains follows, all from one sample in a study of T-cell memory formation after mild COVID-19. TCRdb analysed the 5' RACE reads with MiXCR anew, one entry per CDR3 protein. The table shows 350,000 to 500,000 distinct CDR3 sequences, with more than 15% occurring only once. The sequenced sample was PBMCs or a T cell subset sorted from them (not recorded which). The receptor source for this set is a man aged 18 to 29 who had mild COVID-19 (a few samples of this study predate the infection). Cell type and time point are not known. Each CDR3 is given with its conserved first and last residue. D genes are given only for firm matches. The size entry is marked missing in some rows and otherwise reads once, few, many or a size class.

D gene,V gene,clone size,J gene,CDR3 DNA,CDR3 protein
-,TRBV30,-,TRBJ1-6,TGTGCCTGGAGTGTACTCGGCGGCTATAATTCACCCCTCCACTTT,CAWSVLGGYNSPLHF
TRBD2,TRBV20-1,few,TRBJ2-3,TGCAGTGCTAGATCTGGCGGGGGAGGCACAGATACGCAGTATTTT,CSARSGGGGTDTQYF
TRBD2,TRBV27,-,TRBJ2-4,TGTGCCAGCAGCCCAGCGGGGGCCCTAGCCAAAAACATTCAGTACTTC,CASSPAGALAKNIQYF
TRBD2,TRBV5-5,-,TRBJ2-1,TGTGCCAGCAGCTTGGTGGGGCTAGCGGTCGATGAGCAGTTCTTC,CASSLVGLAVDEQFF
-,TRBV7-9,-,TRBJ1-2,TGTGCCAGCAGCTCAGCCCTTAGACACTATGGCTACACCTTC,CASSSALRHYGYTF
-,TRBV7-9,-,TRBJ1-1,TGTGCCAGCCGACTAGAGTACACTGAAGCTTTCTTT,CASRLEYTEAFF
TRBD1,TRBV7-2,many,TRBJ2-1,TGTGCCAGCAACCTTCGACAGGGGGCAGATGAGCAGTTCTTC,CASNLRQGADEQFF
-,TRBV6-5,few,TRBJ2-1,TGTGCCAGCAGTTACTCGGCAGGGACCCATGAGCAGTTCTTC,CASSYSAGTHEQFF
-,TRBV4-3,-,TRBJ1-2,TGCGCCAGCAGCCTCCAGGCCAGGGGAGGGAACTATGGCTACACCTTC,CASSLQARGGNYGYTF
-,TRBV5-1,few,TRBJ2-1,TGCGCCAGCAACGATGGTGGGGAATCCTACAATGAGCAGTTCTTC,CASNDGGESYNEQFF
TRBD2,TRBV13,few,TRBJ2-3,TGTGCCAGCATGTTGGGGGGGACAGATACGCAGTATTTT,CASMLGGTDTQYF
TRBD1,TRBV27,-,TRBJ1-5,TGTGCCAGCAGTGCCCAACAGGGGGCCCAGCCCCAGCATTTT,CASSAQQGAQPQHF
TRBD2,TRBV11-2,few,TRBJ2-3,TGTGCCAGCAGCCGGACTAGCGGGGGGACACGCACAGATACGCAGTATTTT,CASSRTSGGTRTDTQYF
-,TRBV6-5,-,TRBJ1-3,TGTGCCAGCAGTGCCACAGGGACCGGTGGAAACACCATATATTTT,CASSATGTGGNTIYF
TRBD2,TRBV20-1,-,TRBJ2-3,TGCAGTGCTAAAGGGACTAGCGGGGGAGGAGATACGCAGTATTTT,CSAKGTSGGGDTQYF
-,TRBV6-2/TRBV6-3,-,TRBJ2-3,TGTGCCAGCAGTGCCCAAAGTCGTCGGGGAGATACGCAGTATTTT,CASSAQSRRGDTQYF
-,TRBV5-1,-,TRBJ2-5,TGCGCCAGCATAAACAGCCCTTACCAAGAGACCCAGTACTTC,CASINSPYQETQYF
-,TRBV7-9,-,TRBJ1-2,TGTGCCAGCAGCGAGGCCGGCGGGGCTTACTATGGCTACACCTTC,CASSEAGGAYYGYTF
TRBD2,TRBV29-1,many,TRBJ2-5,TGCAGCGTTGAAGATCTCCATCGGGGGGACTTCTGGCACCAGTACTTC,CSVEDLHRGDFWHQYF
TRBD1,TRBV4-1,-,TRBJ1-5,TGCGCCAGCAGCCAGACCGGGACAGGGGATACTCAGCCCCAGCATTTT,CASSQTGTGDTQPQHF
TRBD1,TRBV7-2,-,TRBJ1-1,TGTGCCAGCAGCTTCCTGGGACAGGCGAACACTGAAGCTTTCTTT,CASSFLGQANTEAFF
-,TRBV7-2,few,TRBJ2-5,TGTGCCAGCAGCTTAGGGTTCGAGGAGACCCAGTACTTC,CASSLGFEETQYF
-,TRBV4-1,many,TRBJ2-1,TGCGCCAGCAGCCAAGATTTTCTCAGGGGGCAGTTCTTC,CASSQDFLRGQFF
-,TRBV20-1,few,TRBJ2-3,TGCAGTGCTGGTGGGGCCGGACGGAGCACAGATACGCAGTATTTT,CSAGGAGRSTDTQYF
-,TRBV30,-,TRBJ1-4,TGTGCCTGGAGCAGTCCGGACATGGGGGAAAAACTGTTTTTT,CAWSSPDMGEKLFF
TRBD2,TRBV9,-,TRBJ2-3,TGTGCCAGCAGCGTAGTGGGGACTAGCGGCGAGGCAGATACGCAGTATTTT,CASSVVGTSGEADTQYF
TRBD1,TRBV7-9,-,TRBJ2-1,TGTGCCAGCAGCCCCCGGGACAGGGACCTATTTGGGGGGCAGTTCTTC,CASSPRDRDLFGGQFF
-,TRBV6-2/TRBV6-3,-,TRBJ1-2,TGTGCCAGCAGTTGGGCGAGGGGCTACACCTTC,CASSWARGYTF
-,TRBV6-1,-,TRBJ2-5,TGTGCCAGCAGGCCGCACGGTTGGACCCAGTACTTC,CASRPHGWTQYF
TRBD1,TRBV4-3,few,TRBJ1-1,TGCGCCAGCAGCCAAGATCGGACAGGGAGGACTGAAGCTTTCTTT,CASSQDRTGRTEAFF
-,TRBV7-9,-,TRBJ2-5,TGTGCCAGCAGGAGCCCGACAGAACTACTTCGCTTC,CASRSPTELLRF
-,TRBV20-1,-,TRBJ2-1,TGCAGTGCTAGCGACGGGAGCTCCTACAATGAGCAGTTCTTC,CSASDGSSYNEQFF
-,TRBV7-8,many,TRBJ1-3,TGTGCCAGCAGCTTGAGCTCTGGAAACACCATATATTTT,CASSLSSGNTIYF
-,TRBV20-1,-,TRBJ1-3,TGCAGTGCTAGTACTGGGGCATCTGGAAACACCATATATTTT,CSASTGASGNTIYF
-,TRBV12-3/TRBV12-4,few,TRBJ1-1,TGTGCCAGCAGGAACACGGGGGAAACTGAAGCTTTCTTT,CASRNTGETEAFF
-,TRBV12-3/TRBV12-4,few,TRBJ2-5,TGTGCCAGCAGCTTTACGCCGAGACGAGACACGGAAAAAGAGACCCAGTACTTC,CASSFTPRRDTEKETQYF
-,TRBV6-5,-,TRBJ2-1,TGTGCCAGCAGTCCAGCAAGACCGTACAATGAGCAGTTCTTC,CASSPARPYNEQFF
-,TRBV24-1,-,TRBJ1-2,TGTGCCACCAGTGATATCACTTGGGGTCTCGGTGGCTACACCTTC,CATSDITWGLGGYTF
TRBD1,TRBV7-9,-,TRBJ1-4,TGTGCCAGCAGCACGGGACAGGGGAATGAAAAACTGTTTTTT,CASSTGQGNEKLFF
-,TRBV20-1,-,TRBJ1-1,TGCAGTGCTAGAGATTTTCTCCGAGGGGCATCTAACACTGAAGCTTTCTTT,CSARDFLRGASNTEAFF
-,TRBV7-3,-,TRBJ2-3,TGTGCCAGCAGCTTGGGCGCCAGACTTGCCGCTAGCACAGATACGCAGTATTTT,CASSLGARLAASTDTQYF
-,TRBV6-2/TRBV6-3,-,TRBJ2-4,TGTGCCAGCAGTTGGGCCCCGGCGGGCAAAAACATTCAGTACTTC,CASSWAPAGKNIQYF
TRBD2,TRBV7-2,many,TRBJ2-1,TGTGCCAGCAGCTCTAGACTAGCGGGGAACAATGAGCAGTTCTTC,CASSSRLAGNNEQFF
-,TRBV10-2,-,TRBJ1-5,TGCGCCAGCAGTGAGGTCCTTTCGGGTCAGCCCCAGCATTTT,CASSEVLSGQPQHF
-,TRBV4-1,-,TRBJ2-2,TGCGCCACCCGGACCAGGGCCATCAACACCGGGGAGCTGTTTTTT,CATRTRAINTGELFF
-,TRBV4-2,-,TRBJ2-3,TGTGCCAGCAGCCGTCGGGAAGGGCAGAGACGGTTGGATACGCAGTATTTT,CASSRREGQRRLDTQYF
TRBD1,TRBV5-1,-,TRBJ2-7,TGCGCCAGCAGCTCACGAACAGGGGCGCAGACCCCCTACGAGCAGTACTTC,CASSSRTGAQTPYEQYF
TRBD2,TRBV7-3,-,TRBJ2-3,TGTGCCAGCAGCTTAATGGCTAGCGGGGGGGCTAGCACAGATACGCAGTATTTT,CASSLMASGGASTDTQYF
TRBD2,TRBV6-2/TRBV6-3,few,TRBJ2-5,TGTGCCAGCAGTTATGGTGGAACGACTAGCGGGGGACAGACCCAGTACTTC,CASSYGGTTSGGQTQYF
-,TRBV5-1,-,TRBJ1-2,TGCGCCAGCAGCTTGGACATACTCCGGTACTCTTCTAACTATGGCTACACCTTC,CASSLDILRYSSNYGYTF
TRBD2,TRBV7-8,-,TRBJ2-2,TGTGCCAGCAGCTTGTCTAGCGGGGGGGCAATGGGGACCGGGGAGCTGTTTTTT,CASSLSSGGAMGTGELFF
-,TRBV7-9,few,TRBJ1-2,TGTGCCAGCAGCTTAGAGGTCAGCTATGGCTACACCTTC,CASSLEVSYGYTF
-,TRBV4-2,-,TRBJ2-7,TGTGCCAGCAGCCGCCGGGGAGATGGACCAAGCTCCTACGAGCAGTACTTC,CASSRRGDGPSSYEQYF
-,TRBV11-2,-,TRBJ2-1,TGTTCCAGCAGCCAGGGGCGGGGGTACTACAATGAGCAGTTCTTC,CSSSQGRGYYNEQFF
-,TRBV28,-,TRBJ1-6,TGTGCCAGCAGTTTTGGTATGGGACGGGATAATTCACCCCTCCACTTT,CASSFGMGRDNSPLHF
-,TRBV9,-,TRBJ1-2,TGTGCCAGCAGCGTAGTCCCGGGCAGCGATACTTATGGCTACACCTTC,CASSVVPGSDTYGYTF
-,TRBV12-3/TRBV12-4,-,TRBJ1-1,TGTGCCAGCAGTTTACTAGCCGGTGACACTGAAGCTTTCTTT,CASSLLAGDTEAFF